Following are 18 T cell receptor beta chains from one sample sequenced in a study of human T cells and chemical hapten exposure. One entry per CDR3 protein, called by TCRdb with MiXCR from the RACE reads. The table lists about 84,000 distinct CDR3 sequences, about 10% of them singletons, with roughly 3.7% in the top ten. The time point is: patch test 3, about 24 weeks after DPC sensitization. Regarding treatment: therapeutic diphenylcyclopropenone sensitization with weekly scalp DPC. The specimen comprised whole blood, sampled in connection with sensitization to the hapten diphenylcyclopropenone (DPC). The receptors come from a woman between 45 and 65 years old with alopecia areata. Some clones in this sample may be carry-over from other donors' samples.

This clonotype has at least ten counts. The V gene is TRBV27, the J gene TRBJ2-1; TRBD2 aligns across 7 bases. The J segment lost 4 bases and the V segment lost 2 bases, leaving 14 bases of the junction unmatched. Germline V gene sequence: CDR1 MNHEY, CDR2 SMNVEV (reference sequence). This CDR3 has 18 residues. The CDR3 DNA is TGTGCCAGCAGTTTAACACTGGGGGGAGCGGGGCCTTACAATGAGCAGTTCTTC. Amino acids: CASSLTLGGAGPYNEQFF.

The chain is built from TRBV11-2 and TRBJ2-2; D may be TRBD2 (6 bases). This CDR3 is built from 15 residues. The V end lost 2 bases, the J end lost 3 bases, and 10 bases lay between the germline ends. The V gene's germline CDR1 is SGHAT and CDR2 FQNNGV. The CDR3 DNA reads TGTGCCAGCAGCTTACTCCGGGAGCACACCGGGGAGCTGTTTTTT. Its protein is CASSLLREHTGELFF.

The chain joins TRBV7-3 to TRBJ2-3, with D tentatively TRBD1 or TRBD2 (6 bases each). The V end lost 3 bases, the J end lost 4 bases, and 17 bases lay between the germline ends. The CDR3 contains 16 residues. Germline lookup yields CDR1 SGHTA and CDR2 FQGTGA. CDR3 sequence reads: CASSFSGAASSDTQYF. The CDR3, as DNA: TGTGCCAGCAGCTTCTCGGGGGCAGCAAGTTCAGATACGCAGTATTTT. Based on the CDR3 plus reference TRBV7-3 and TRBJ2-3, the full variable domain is GAGVSQTPSNKVTEKGKYVELRCDPISGHTALYWYRQSLGQGPEFLIYFQGTGAADDSGLPNDRFFAVRPEGSVSTLKIQRTERGDSAVYLCASSFSGAASSDTQYFGPGTRLTVL.

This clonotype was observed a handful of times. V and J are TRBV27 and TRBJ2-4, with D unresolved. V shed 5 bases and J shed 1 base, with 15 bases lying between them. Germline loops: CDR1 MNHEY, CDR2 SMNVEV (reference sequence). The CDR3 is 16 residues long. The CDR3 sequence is CASSPPWGLAKNIQYF. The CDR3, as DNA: TGTGCCAGCAGTCCCCCGTGGGGTTTGGCCAAAAACATTCAGTACTTC.

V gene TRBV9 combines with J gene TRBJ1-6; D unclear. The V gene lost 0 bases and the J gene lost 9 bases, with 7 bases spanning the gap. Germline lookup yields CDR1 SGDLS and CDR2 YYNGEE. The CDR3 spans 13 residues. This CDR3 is CASSVAVVSPLHF. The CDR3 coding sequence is TGTGCCAGCAGCGTAGCCGTAGTTTCACCCCTCCACTTT. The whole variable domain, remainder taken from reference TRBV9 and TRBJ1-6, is DSGVTQTPKHLITATGQRVTLRCSPRSGDLSVYWYQQSLDQGLQFLIQYYNGEERAKGNILERFSAQQFPDLHSELNLSSLELGDSALYFCASSVAVVSPLHFGNGTRLTVT.

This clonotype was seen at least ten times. The CDR3 DNA reads TGCAGTGCCCCCCAGCCACAAGAGACCCAGTACTTC. Protein: CSAPQPQETQYF. The chain uses TRBV20-1 and TRBJ2-5; no firm D call. The CDR3 loop spans 12 amino acids. The germline V gene has CDR1 DFQATT and CDR2 SNEGSKA (reference sequence). Trimming took 6 bases from V and 2 from J, leaving 10 bases between them.

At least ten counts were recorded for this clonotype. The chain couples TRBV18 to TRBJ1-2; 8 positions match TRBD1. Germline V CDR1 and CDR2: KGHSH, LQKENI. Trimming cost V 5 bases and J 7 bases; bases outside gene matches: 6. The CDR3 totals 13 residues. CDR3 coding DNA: TGTGCCAGCTCAGTTACAGGGGGATTTGGCTACACCTTC. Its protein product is CASSVTGGFGYTF.

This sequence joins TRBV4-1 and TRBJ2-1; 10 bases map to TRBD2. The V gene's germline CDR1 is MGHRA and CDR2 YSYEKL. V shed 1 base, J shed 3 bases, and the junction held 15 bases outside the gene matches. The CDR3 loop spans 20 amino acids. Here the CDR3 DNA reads TGCGCCAGCAGCCAAGTGGGGGACAGTGAGCGGGAGGGGAACTACAATGAGCAGTTCTTC. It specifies CASSQVGDSEREGNYNEQFF.

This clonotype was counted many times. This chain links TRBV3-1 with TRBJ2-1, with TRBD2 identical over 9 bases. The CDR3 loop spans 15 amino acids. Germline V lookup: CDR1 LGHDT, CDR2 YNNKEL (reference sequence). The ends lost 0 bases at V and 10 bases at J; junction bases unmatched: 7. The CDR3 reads CASSQEVAGVGEQFF. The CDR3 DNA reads TGTGCCAGCAGCCAAGAGGTAGCGGGAGTGGGCGAGCAGTTCTTC.

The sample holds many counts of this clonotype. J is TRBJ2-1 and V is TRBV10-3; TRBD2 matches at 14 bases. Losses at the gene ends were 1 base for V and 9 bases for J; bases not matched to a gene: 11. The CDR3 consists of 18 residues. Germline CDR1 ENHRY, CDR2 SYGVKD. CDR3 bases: TGTGCCATCAGTGAGTTAATAGGGACTAGCGGGAGACCGAGTGAGCAGTTCTTC. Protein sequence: CAISELIGTSGRPSEQFF.

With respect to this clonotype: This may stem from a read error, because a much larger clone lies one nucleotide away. CDR3: CASTPGEGATSGATVLTF. The DNA of the CDR3 is TGTGCCAGCACCCCCGGTGAGGGTGCCACCTCTGGGGCCACCGTCCTGACTTTC. This chain joins TRBV12-3 or TRBV12-4 and TRBJ2-6; perhaps D is TRBD1 or TRBD2 (5 bases each). CDR3 size: 18 residues.

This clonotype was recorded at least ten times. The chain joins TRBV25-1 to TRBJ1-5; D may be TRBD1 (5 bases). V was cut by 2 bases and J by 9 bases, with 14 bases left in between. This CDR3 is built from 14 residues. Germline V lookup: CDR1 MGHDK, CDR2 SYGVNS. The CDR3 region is CASSEGGRGLPQHF. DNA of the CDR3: TGTGCCAGCAGTGAAGGGGGACGCGGCCTGCCCCAGCATTTT.

CDR3 sequence reads: CSADNFEAFF. For the CDR3, the DNA is TGCAGCGCCGACAACTTTGAAGCTTTCTTT. This sequence joins TRBV29-1 and TRBJ1-1; no clear D gene. Per germline, CDR1 SQVTM and CDR2 ANQGSEA. V was pared by 7 bases and J by 7 bases, with 10 bases between. The length of the CDR3 is 10 residues.

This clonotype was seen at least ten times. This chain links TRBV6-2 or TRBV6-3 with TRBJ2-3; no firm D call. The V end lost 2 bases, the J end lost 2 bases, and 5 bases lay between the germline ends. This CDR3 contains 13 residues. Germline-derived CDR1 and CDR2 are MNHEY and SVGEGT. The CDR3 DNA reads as TGTGCCAGCAGTTACAAAGTCACAGATACGCAGTATTTT. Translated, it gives CASSYKVTDTQYF.

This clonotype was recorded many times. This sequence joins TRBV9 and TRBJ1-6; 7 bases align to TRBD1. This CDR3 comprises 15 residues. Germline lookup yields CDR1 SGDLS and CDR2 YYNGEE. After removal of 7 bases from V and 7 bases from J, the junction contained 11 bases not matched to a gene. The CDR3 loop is CASALGGRGNSPLHF. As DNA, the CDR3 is TGTGCCAGCGCCCTAGGGGGCAGGGGGAATTCACCCCTCCACTTT.

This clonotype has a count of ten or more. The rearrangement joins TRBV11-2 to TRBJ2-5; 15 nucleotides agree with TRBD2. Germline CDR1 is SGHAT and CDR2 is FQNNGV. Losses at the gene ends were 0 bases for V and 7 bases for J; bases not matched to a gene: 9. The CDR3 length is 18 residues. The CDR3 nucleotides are TGTGCCAGCAGCTTAGAATCCCGGACTAGCGGGAGGGTCGGGACCCAGTACTTC. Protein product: CASSLESRTSGRVGTQYF.

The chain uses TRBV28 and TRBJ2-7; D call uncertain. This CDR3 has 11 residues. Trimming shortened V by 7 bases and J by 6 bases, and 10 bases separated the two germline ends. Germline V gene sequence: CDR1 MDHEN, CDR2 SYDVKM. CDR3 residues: CASTAVFEQYF. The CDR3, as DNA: TGTGCCAGCACCGCCGTTTTCGAGCAGTACTTC.

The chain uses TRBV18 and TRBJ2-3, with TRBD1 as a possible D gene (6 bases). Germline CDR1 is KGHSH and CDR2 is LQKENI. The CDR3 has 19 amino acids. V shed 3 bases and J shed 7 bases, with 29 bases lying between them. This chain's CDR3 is CASSPLLPGDRLVTHTQYF. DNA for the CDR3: TGTGCCAGCTCACCCCTCCTTCCAGGTGACAGGCTTGTAACACATACGCAGTATTTT. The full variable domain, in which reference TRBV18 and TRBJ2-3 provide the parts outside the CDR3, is NAGVMQNPRHLVRRRGQEARLRCSPMKGHSHVYWYRQLPEEGLKFMVYLQKENIIDESGMPKERFSAEFPKEGPSILRIQQVVRGDSAAYFCASSPLLPGDRLVTHTQYFGPGTRLTVL.